These T cell receptor beta chains were read from a single sample in a study of identical twins. One entry per CDR3 protein, called by TCRdb with MiXCR from the 5' RACE reads. The top ten hold 0.4% to 0.55% of the sample, which has about 480,000 distinct CDR3 sequences, about 14% seen once. The same data also went into a second study, on yellow fever vaccine responses in identical twins.

Sequences were obtained from CD4+ T cells sorted from blood. These receptors all come from a young woman in good health. CDR3s include the opening cysteine and the closing phenylalanine or tryptophan. The D gene is left open where the match is weak. A row's size may be missing; if present it is once, few, many or a size class.

>TRBV12-3/TRBV12-4|TRBJ1-1|.|.|12
TGTGCCAGCAGTCTGCGGAACACTGGAGCTTTCTTT
CASSLRNTGAFF
>TRBV4-2|TRBJ2-1|few|.|16
TGTGCCAGCAGCCAGGGTCTAGTAGTTTCCTACAATGAGCAGTTCTTC
CASSQGLVVSYNEQFF
>TRBV20-1|TRBJ1-5|many|.|15
TGCAGTGCTAGTGGGGGGGGTATGGGCAATCAGCCCCAGCATTTT
CSASGGGMGNQPQHF
>TRBV7-2|TRBJ2-3|.|.|13
TGTGCCAGCAGCTTAGGGATTAGAGATACGCAGTATTTT
CASSLGIRDTQYF
>TRBV12-3/TRBV12-4|TRBJ2-3|.|TRBD2|18
TGTGCCAGCAGTTTTGCTAGCGGGAGGGCCTCGAGCACAGATACGCAGTATTTT
CASSFASGRASSTDTQYF
>TRBV7-2|TRBJ2-2|many|TRBD1|16
TGTGCCAGCAGCCCGGACAGGGGGCTCGGCACCGGGGAGCTGTTTTTT
CASSPDRGLGTGELFF
>TRBV28|TRBJ2-1|.|TRBD2|15
TGTGCCAGCGGATCGCACGCTAGCGGGAGCCATGAGCAGTTCTTC
CASGSHASGSHEQFF
>TRBV7-3|TRBJ2-2|.|TRBD1|17
TGTGCCAGCAGCTTAAAGGGACAGGGGGCGAACACCGGGGAGCTGTTTTTT
CASSLKGQGANTGELFF
>TRBV21-1|TRBJ2-4|few|.|18
TGTGCCAGCAACCGGGACAGGGGAAGGTGTTCGGCCAAAAACATTCAGTACTTC
CASNRDRGRCSAKNIQYF
>TRBV19|TRBJ2-1|few|TRBD2|16
TGTGCCAGTAGTGTACTAGCGGGAGGGCCGGGTAATGAGCAGTTCTTC
CASSVLAGGPGNEQFF
>TRBV5-1|TRBJ2-5|few|TRBD2|14
TGCGCCAGCAGCTTGGCGACTAGCCGGAAGACCCAGTACTTC
CASSLATSRKTQYF
>TRBV25-1|TRBJ2-1|few|.|16
TGTGCCAGCAGTGAATTCGGGGGGCCCTCCTACAATGAGCAGTTCTTC
CASSEFGGPSYNEQFF
>TRBV6-5|TRBJ2-3|once|.|16
TGTGCCAGCAGTTACGTCCGCGGGGTTAGCGCAGATACGCAGTATTTT
CASSYVRGVSADTQYF
>TRBV24-1|TRBJ2-3|many|.|16
TGTGCCACCAGTGATTTGGCTTCGGACAGCACAGATACGCAGTATTTT
CATSDLASDSTDTQYF
>TRBV18|TRBJ2-3|.|TRBD1|16
TGTGCCAGCTCACGGTCCGGGACAGGTCTACCAGATACGCAGTATTTT
CASSRSGTGLPDTQYF
>TRBV12-3/TRBV12-4|TRBJ2-2|few|.|17
TGTGCCAGCAGCTTCAAATCGATTGGTTCCAACACCGGGGAGCTGTTTTTT
CASSFKSIGSNTGELFF
>TRBV7-6|TRBJ2-1|.|.|13
TGTGCCAGCAGCAAGGGACCCTACAATGAGCAGTTCTTC
CASSKGPYNEQFF
>TRBV7-9|TRBJ1-5|many|.|13
TGTGCCAGCAGTTTAAGTAGCAATCAGCCCCAGCATTTT
CASSLSSNQPQHF
>TRBV10-3|TRBJ2-7|few|.|13
TGTGCCATCAGTGGCGGGGTCGGAGGCGAGCAGTACTTC
CAISGGVGGEQYF
>TRBV3-1|TRBJ2-6|.|.|16
TGTGCCAGCAGCCAAGAAATAGAATCTGGGGCCAACGTCCTGACTTTC
CASSQEIESGANVLTF
>TRBV3-1|TRBJ2-1|few|.|14
TGTGCCAGCAGCCAACCCGACAGTAAAGTTGAGCAGTTCTTC
CASSQPDSKVEQFF
>TRBV24-1|TRBJ2-7|few|TRBD1|15
TGTGCCACCAGTGATAGCGGGACAGGGGGCTACGAGCAGTACTTC
CATSDSGTGGYEQYF
>TRBV18|TRBJ2-2|few|TRBD1|16
TGTGCCAGCTCGCCTCCGGGACAGGGATTCAGCGGGGAGCTGTTTTTT
CASSPPGQGFSGELFF